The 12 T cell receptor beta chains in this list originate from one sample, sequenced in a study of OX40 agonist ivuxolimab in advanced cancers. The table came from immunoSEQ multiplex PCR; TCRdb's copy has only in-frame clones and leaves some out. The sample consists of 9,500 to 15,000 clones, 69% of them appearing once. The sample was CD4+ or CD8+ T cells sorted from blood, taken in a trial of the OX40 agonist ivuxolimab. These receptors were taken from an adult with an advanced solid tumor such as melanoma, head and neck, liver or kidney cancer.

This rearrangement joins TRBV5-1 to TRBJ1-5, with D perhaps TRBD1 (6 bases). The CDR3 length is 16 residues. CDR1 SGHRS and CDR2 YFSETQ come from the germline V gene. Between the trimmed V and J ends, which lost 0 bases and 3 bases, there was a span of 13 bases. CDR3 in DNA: TGCGCCAGCAGCTTGGGACCAGGGGCCGTCAATCAGCCCCAGCATTTT. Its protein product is CASSLGPGAVNQPQHF.

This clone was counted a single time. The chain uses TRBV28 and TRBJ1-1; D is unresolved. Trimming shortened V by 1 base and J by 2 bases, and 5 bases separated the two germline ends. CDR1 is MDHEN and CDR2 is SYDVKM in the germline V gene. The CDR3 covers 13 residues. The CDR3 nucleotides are TGTGCCAGCAGTTTATATAGTAACACTGAAGCTTTCTTT. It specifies CASSLYSNTEAFF. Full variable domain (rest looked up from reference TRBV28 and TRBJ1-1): DVKVTQSSRYLVKRTGEKVFLECVQDMDHENMFWYRQDPGLGLRLIYFSYDVKMKEKGDIPEGYSVSREKKERFSLILESASTNQTSMYLCASSLYSNTEAFFGQGTRLTVV.

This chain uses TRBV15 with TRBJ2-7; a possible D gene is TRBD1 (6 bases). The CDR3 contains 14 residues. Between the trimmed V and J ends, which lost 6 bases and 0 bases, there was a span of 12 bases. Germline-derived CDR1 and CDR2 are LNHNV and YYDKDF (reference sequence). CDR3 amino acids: CATRDSYSSYEQYF. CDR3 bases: TGTGCCACCAGGGACAGTTACAGCTCCTACGAGCAGTACTTC.

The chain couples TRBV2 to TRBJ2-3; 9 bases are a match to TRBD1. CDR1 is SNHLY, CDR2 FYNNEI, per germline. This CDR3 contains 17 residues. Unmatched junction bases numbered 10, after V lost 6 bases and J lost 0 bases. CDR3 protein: CASRTGGAEVSTDTQYF. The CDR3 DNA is TGTGCCAGCAGAACAGGGGGCGCGGAGGTCAGCACAGATACGCAGTATTTT.

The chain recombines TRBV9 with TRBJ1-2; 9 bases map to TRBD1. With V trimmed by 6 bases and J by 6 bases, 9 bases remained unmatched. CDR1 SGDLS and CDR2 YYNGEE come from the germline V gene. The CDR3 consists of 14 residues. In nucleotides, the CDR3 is TGTGCCAGCAACAGGGGGCCTGAAGGCGATGGCTACACCTTC. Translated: CASNRGPEGDGYTF.

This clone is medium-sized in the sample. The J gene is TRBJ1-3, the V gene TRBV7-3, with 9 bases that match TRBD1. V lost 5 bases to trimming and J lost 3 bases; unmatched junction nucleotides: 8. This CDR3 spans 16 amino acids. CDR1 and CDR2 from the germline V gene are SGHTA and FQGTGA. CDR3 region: CASSPCTTGGGNTIYF. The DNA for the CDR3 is TGTGCCAGCAGCCCCTGCACGACAGGGGGTGGAAACACCATATATTTT.

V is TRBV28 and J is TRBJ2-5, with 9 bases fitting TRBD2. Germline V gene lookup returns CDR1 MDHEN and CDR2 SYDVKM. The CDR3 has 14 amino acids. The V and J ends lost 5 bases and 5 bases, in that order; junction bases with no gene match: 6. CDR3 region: CASSAGLALETQYF. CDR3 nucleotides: TGTGCCAGCAGTGCGGGACTAGCCCTCGAGACCCAGTACTTC.

Written as DNA, the CDR3 is TGTGCCAGCAGTGCCTCTTGGGACAGCAGAGGGTCCACAGATACGCAGTATTTT. Its protein is CASSASWDSRGSTDTQYF. V gene TRBV28 combines with J gene TRBJ2-3; 7 bases line up with TRBD1. Germline V lookup: CDR1 MDHEN, CDR2 SYDVKM. Trimming removed 5 bases from V and 2 bases from J; junction bases left unmatched: 16. The CDR3 runs to 18 residues.

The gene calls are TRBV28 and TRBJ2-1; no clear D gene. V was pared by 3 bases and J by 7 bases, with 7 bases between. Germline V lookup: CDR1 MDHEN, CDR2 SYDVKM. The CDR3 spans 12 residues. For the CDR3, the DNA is TGTGCCAGCAGTTTGTACGGTAATGAGCAGTTCTTC. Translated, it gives CASSLYGNEQFF.

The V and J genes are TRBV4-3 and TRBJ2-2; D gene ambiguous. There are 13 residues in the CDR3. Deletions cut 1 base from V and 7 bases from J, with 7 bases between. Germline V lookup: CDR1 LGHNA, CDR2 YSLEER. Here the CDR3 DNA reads TGCGCCAGCAGCCAAGTAAAAGGCGGGGAGCTGTTTTTT. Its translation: CASSQVKGGELFF.

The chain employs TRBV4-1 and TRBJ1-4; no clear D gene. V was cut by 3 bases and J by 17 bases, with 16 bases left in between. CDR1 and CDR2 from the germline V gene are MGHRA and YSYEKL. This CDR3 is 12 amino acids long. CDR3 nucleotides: TGCGCCAGCAGCCAGGCGGGCAGTCTCCCTTTTTTT. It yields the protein CASSQAGSLPFF.

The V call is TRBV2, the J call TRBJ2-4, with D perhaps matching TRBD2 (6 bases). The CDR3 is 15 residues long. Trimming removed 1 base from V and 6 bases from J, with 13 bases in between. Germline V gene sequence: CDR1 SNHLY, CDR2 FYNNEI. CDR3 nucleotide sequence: TGTGCCAGCAGTGAAGACAGCGGGCTTGGAAACATTCAGTACTTC. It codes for CASSEDSGLGNIQYF.